Below, 12 T cell receptor beta chains from the same sample are listed, as sequenced in a study of Graves' ophthalmopathy and Graves' hyperthyroidism. The sequenced template was RNA, covering the TCR beta CDR3 region. First-round RT-PCR relied on HTBI primers, and a second-round multiplex PCR came next. MiXCR, applied by TCRdb to the multiplex PCR reads, yields one record per CDR3 protein. In the table there are around 340,000 distinct CDR3 sequences, around a sixth of which are singletons. Sequenced material: peripheral blood. These receptors all stem from an adult man with Graves' ophthalmopathy.

This clonotype was found many times. The CDR3 coding sequence is TGTGCCACCAGTGACAAACTAGCGGGAGTAGAGACCCAGTACTTC. It yields the protein CATSDKLAGVETQYF. The rearrangement uses TRBV24-1 and TRBJ2-5; 11 bases match TRBD2. The CDR3 contains 15 residues. Germline-derived CDR1 and CDR2 are KGHDR and SFDVKD. V dropped 4 bases and J dropped 4; count of bases not matched to a gene: 4.

This clonotype was recorded many times. The chain combines TRBV11-1 with TRBJ2-5; D perhaps matches TRBD2 (5 bases). The CDR3 has 13 amino acids. Deletions cut 2 bases from V and 5 bases from J, with 9 bases between. Germline CDR1 SGHAT, CDR2 FQDESV (reference sequence). CDR3 sequence reads: CASSLSGKETQYF. The CDR3 DNA reads TGTGCCAGCAGCTTATCGGGGAAGGAGACCCAGTACTTC.

There are many counts of this clonotype. The rearrangement links TRBV5-6 to TRBJ2-7; D is ambiguous. The CDR3 loop spans 15 amino acids. V was shortened by 0 bases and J by 2 bases, with 12 bases between the two germline ends. The germline CDR1 and CDR2 sequences are SGHDT and YYEEEE. The CDR3 region has the DNA TGTGCCAGCAGCTTGGGGACGAGAAGTACCTACGAGCAGTACTTC. Residues: CASSLGTRSTYEQYF.

CDR3 DNA: TGTGCCAGCAGCCCCGTGGGACTAGCGGGAGCGGGGCAAGAGACCCAGTACTTC. Protein: CASSPVGLAGAGQETQYF. V gene TRBV7-8 combines with J gene TRBJ2-5; 14 positions match TRBD2. Germline V CDR1 and CDR2: SGHVS, FQNEAQ. J gave up 2 bases and V 5 bases, and 10 bases lay outside the gene matches. This CDR3 is built from 18 residues.

This clonotype was seen ten or more times. The chain has TRBV29-1 and TRBJ1-1; D call uncertain. The V end was cut by 0 bases, the J end by 4 bases, with 15 bases between. The CDR3 totals 15 residues. Germline V gives CDR1 SQVTM, CDR2 ANQGSEA. Here the CDR3 reads CSVEDSGNWGTEAFF. The CDR3 nucleotides are TGCAGCGTTGAAGATTCAGGTAATTGGGGCACTGAAGCTTTCTTT.

There are many counts of this clonotype. This rearrangement joins TRBV13 to TRBJ2-7; D not resolved. From germline, CDR1 is PRHDT and CDR2 FYEKMQ (reference sequence). The CDR3 loop spans 11 amino acids. V was trimmed by 1 base and J by 7 bases, leaving 5 bases between them. Written as DNA, the CDR3 is TGTGCCAGCAGCTTAGCGTGGGAGCAGTACTTC. Translated: CASSLAWEQYF.

This clonotype occurred many times. This chain connects TRBV27 to TRBJ1-2; TRBD1 aligns across 8 bases. Germline CDR1 MNHEY, CDR2 SMNVEV (reference sequence). The CDR3 contains 16 residues. V shed 5 bases and J 8 bases; nucleotides not matched to a gene: 16. CDR3 sequence: CASSAKGQEMMGGYTF. CDR3 nucleotides: TGTGCCAGCAGTGCCAAGGGACAGGAAATGATGGGGGGCTACACCTTC.

At least ten counts were recorded for this clonotype. The chain combines TRBV20-1 with TRBJ1-1; no clear D gene. The CDR3 totals 8 residues. CDR1 DFQATT and CDR2 SNEGSKA come from the germline V gene (reference sequence). The V end lost 6 bases, the J end lost 6 bases, and 2 bases lay between the germline ends. The CDR3 coding sequence is TGCAGTGCCCCTGAAGCTTTCTTT. Translation gives CSAPEAFF.

This clonotype came up many times. The rearrangement uses TRBV2 and TRBJ2-4; a possible D gene is TRBD1 (7 bases). The V end was cut by 4 bases, the J end by 3 bases, with 13 bases between. The CDR3 has 15 residues. Germline lookup yields CDR1 SNHLY and CDR2 FYNNEI. Written as DNA, the CDR3 is TGTGCCAGCAGTGGAGGAGGGGGCCGCAAAAACATTCAGTACTTC. Protein sequence: CASSGGGGRKNIQYF.

CDR3 residues: CASSQEVTDYEQYF. CDR3 sequence (DNA): TGTGCCAGCAGCCAAGAGGTTACAGACTACGAGCAGTACTTC. This chain uses TRBV4-2 with TRBJ2-7; D gene unclear. The CDR3 is 14 residues long. V shed 0 bases and J shed 3 bases, with 9 bases lying between them. In germline, CDR1 is LGHNA, CDR2 YNFKEQ.

Of note for this clonotype: A much larger clonotype is one base distant, so this may be a read error. The chain couples TRBV19 to TRBJ2-5; the D gene is possibly TRBD2 (6 bases). Germline values: CDR1 LNHDA, CDR2 SQIVND (reference sequence). This CDR3 is 14 amino acids long. CDR3 sequence: CASSMRKDRETRYF. The DNA for the CDR3 is TGTGCCAGTAGTATGAGGAAGGATCGGGAGACCCGGTACTTC.

The V and J genes are TRBV6-1 and TRBJ1-2; D unclear. Trimming left V 7 bases short and J 7 bases short, with 22 bases between. Germline lookup yields CDR1 MNHNS and CDR2 SASEGT. CDR3 length: 15 residues. The CDR3 reads CASNLSGRSASGYTF. CDR3 sequence (DNA): TGTGCCAGCAATCTTTCAGGACGGTCGGCTAGTGGCTACACCTTC.